These 32 T cell receptor beta chains originate from one sample sequenced in a study of blood T cell repertoires in COVID-19. Data came from immunoSEQ multiplex PCR; TCRdb stores just in-frame clones and leaves some out. The table includes just under 20,000 clones, around 83% detected once. The sample comprised peripheral blood. The receptor set was obtained from a human donor with active COVID-19. The donor label of this sample is uncertain.

This rearrangement joins TRBV11-2 to TRBJ2-7, with 9 bases aligning to TRBD1. The CDR3 totals 15 residues. The germline CDR1 and CDR2 sequences are SGHAT and FQNNGV. V lost 1 base to trimming and J lost 5 bases; unmatched junction nucleotides: 6. In DNA form, the CDR3 reads TGTGCCAGCAGCTTAGTGGACAGGGGAATCAACGAGCAGTACTTC. This codes for CASSLVDRGINEQYF.

CDR3 nucleotide sequence: TGTGCCAGCAGCGTACTAGCGGGAGCATACGATGAGCAGTTCTTC. Translating gives CASSVLAGAYDEQFF. The gene calls are TRBV7-2 and TRBJ2-1, with TRBD2 identical over 11 bases. CDR3 size: 15 residues. V was pared by 5 bases and J by 8 bases, with 8 bases of the junction left unmatched. CDR1 SGHTA and CDR2 FQGNSA come from the germline V gene. The entire variable domain, with the rest obtained from reference TRBV7-2 and TRBJ2-1, is as follows: GAGVSQSPSNKVTEKGKDVELRCDPISGHTALYWYRQSLGQGLEFLIYFQGNSAPDKSGLPSDRFSAERTGGSVSTLTIQRTQQEDSAVYLCASSVLAGAYDEQFFGPGTRLTVL.

The CDR3 DNA sequence: TGTGCCAGCAGCTTGCGAGTCTATGAAAAACTGTTTTTT. This gives the protein CASSLRVYEKLFF. The rearrangement links TRBV5-6 to TRBJ1-4; unclear D gene. The V gene lost 1 base and the J gene lost 6 bases, with 7 bases spanning the gap. The CDR3 covers 13 residues. Germline V gene data show CDR1 as SGHDT and CDR2 as YYEEEE.

The chain links TRBV5-6 to TRBJ2-1; a weak D match, TRBD1 (6 bases). CDR3 length equals 15 residues. V was cut by 0 bases and J by 3 bases, with 10 bases left in between. Germline V gene lookup returns CDR1 SGHDT and CDR2 YYEEEE. The CDR3 DNA reads TGTGCCAGCAGCTTGGGGTGGACAGACTACAATGAGCAGTTCTTC. Amino acid sequence: CASSLGWTDYNEQFF.

The chain recombines TRBV12-2 with TRBJ2-3; the table's D call of TRBD1 was not tested on the DNA. TRBV12-2 is a pseudogene locus. The CDR3 runs to 14 residues. CDR3 nucleotide sequence: TGTGCAAGTCGCTTAGATGCAGACACAGATACGCAGTATTTT. Amino acid sequence: CASRLDADTDTQYF.

This chain connects TRBV5-6 to TRBJ1-4; TRBD1 matches 8 bases. Losses at the gene ends were 0 bases for V and 11 bases for J; bases not matched to a gene: 6. Germline loops: CDR1 SGHDT, CDR2 YYEEEE. The CDR3 loop spans 14 amino acids. In nucleotides, the CDR3 is TGTGCCAGCAGCTTGGTGGTGCAGGGGGCGAAACTGTTTTTT. Its translation is CASSLVVQGAKLFF. Variable domain in full (rest from reference TRBV5-6 and TRBJ1-4): DAGVTQSPTHLIKTRGQQVTLRCSPKSGHDTVSWYQQALGQGPQFIFQYYEEEERQRGNFPDRFSGHQFPNYSSELNVNALLLGDSALYLCASSLVVQGAKLFFGSGTQLSVL.

This clone was picked up one time. The junction does not match germline at one end; this may be a read error. The rearrangement uses TRBV2 and TRBJ1-1; tentatively, D is TRBD1 (6 bases). The CDR3 totals 14 residues. The germline V gene encodes CDR1 SNHLY and CDR2 FYNNEI. This chain's CDR3 is CASSPDSLNTEAFF. The CDR3 bases are TGTGCCAGCAGTCCGGACAGTCTGAACACGGAAGCTTTCTTT.

V gene TRBV29-1 combines with J gene TRBJ1-1, with D possibly matching TRBD1 (6 bases). The CDR3 is made up of 13 amino acids. Trimming took off 2 bases at V and 4 bases at J, with 11 bases between the two ends. The V gene's germline CDR1 is SQVTM and CDR2 ANQGSEA. CDR3 protein: CSVEPGVSTEAFF. The CDR3 nucleotides read TGCAGCGTTGAACCAGGGGTCAGCACTGAAGCTTTCTTT.

This rearrangement joins TRBV19 to TRBJ2-1; no clear D gene. V lost 11 bases and J 4 bases, leaving 15 bases between the germline ends. Germline V gene lookup returns CDR1 LNHDA and CDR2 SQIVND (reference sequence). The CDR3 is 13 residues long. The CDR3 here is CASDGGTYNEQFF. The CDR3 DNA reads as TGTGCCTCGGATGGCGGAACTTACAATGAGCAGTTCTTC.

The rearrangement joins TRBV11-3 to TRBJ2-3, with 10 nucleotides matching TRBD1. V shed 1 base and J 3 bases; nucleotides not matched to a gene: 7. This CDR3 region has 17 residues. Germline assignment: CDR1 SGHNT and CDR2 YENEEA. This chain's CDR3 is CASSLGRQGAETDTQYF. CDR3 sequence (DNA): TGTGCCAGCAGCTTAGGACGACAGGGGGCAGAGACAGATACGCAGTATTTT. The whole variable domain, remainder taken from reference TRBV11-3 and TRBJ2-3, is EAGVVQSPRYKIIEKKQPVAFWCNPISGHNTLYWYLQNLGQGPELLIRYENEEAVDDSQLPKDRFSAERLKGVDSTLKIQPAELGDSAVYLCASSLGRQGAETDTQYFGPGTRLTVL.

This clone was picked up one time. This chain uses TRBV5-6 with TRBJ2-7; 9 bases map to TRBD1. Germline V gene lookup returns CDR1 SGHDT and CDR2 YYEEEE. The CDR3 contains 13 residues. V was clipped by 4 bases and J by 4 bases; unmatched bases: 3. The CDR3 loop reads CASSRGQGYEQYF. CDR3 DNA sequence: TGTGCCAGCAGCAGGGGACAGGGATACGAGCAGTACTTC.

The rearrangement uses TRBV5-1 and TRBJ2-3, with D tentatively TRBD2 (6 bases). Germline values: CDR1 SGHRS, CDR2 YFSETQ. The CDR3 runs to 15 residues. V lost 0 bases, J lost 6 bases, and 14 bases lay in between. The CDR3 sequence is CASSLAGLPTDTQYF. CDR3 nucleotides: TGCGCCAGCAGCTTGGCTGGACTACCCACGGATACGCAGTATTTT.

The chain couples TRBV3-1 (or the pseudogene TRBV3-2) to TRBJ2-7; maybe TRBD2 (5 bases). There are 17 residues in the CDR3. Deletions cut 0 bases from V and 5 bases from J, with 20 bases between. Looked up from germline, CDR1 is LGHDT and CDR2 is YNNKEL (reference sequence). CDR3 in amino acids: CASSQEGTLSFGNEQYF. DNA for the CDR3: TGTGCCAGCAGCCAAGAGGGTACCCTCTCCTTCGGGAACGAGCAGTACTTC.

V is TRBV7-2 and J is TRBJ2-1; D may be TRBD2 (7 bases). V shed 3 bases and J shed 4 bases, with 13 bases lying between them. The CDR3 totals 15 residues. In germline, CDR1 is SGHTA, CDR2 FQGNSA. The CDR3 loop reads CASSFRGGGYNEQFF. CDR3 in DNA: TGTGCCAGCAGCTTTAGAGGGGGAGGGTACAATGAGCAGTTCTTC.

The J gene is TRBJ2-3, the V gene TRBV29-1; 8 bases align to TRBD2. The V gene end was trimmed by 4 bases and the J gene end by 9 bases; junction bases not matched to a gene: 9. Germline V gene sequence: CDR1 SQVTM, CDR2 ANQGSEA. The CDR3 is 13 residues long. The CDR3, as DNA: TGCAGCGTTGTAATACTAGCGGCAGGAACGCAGTATTTT. It is translated as CSVVILAAGTQYF.

V gene TRBV30 combines with J gene TRBJ1-6; D is unclear. Germline V gives CDR1 GTSNPN, CDR2 SVGIG (reference sequence). Between the trimmed V and J ends, which lost 2 bases and 10 bases, there was a span of 9 bases. The CDR3 consists of 12 residues. CDR3 nucleotides: TGTGCCTGGAGTTTGAAAGCGTCACCCCTCCACTTT. Protein product: CAWSLKASPLHF.

This rearrangement joins TRBV18 to TRBJ2-3; tentatively, D is TRBD2 (5 bases). V lost 6 bases to trimming and J lost 0 bases, with 13 bases between them. This CDR3 spans 15 amino acids. In germline, CDR1 is KGHSH, CDR2 LQKENI. The DNA for the CDR3 is TGTGCCAGCTCCGCCTCCGGGGTGAGCACAGATACGCAGTATTTT. Its translation is CASSASGVSTDTQYF.

This clone was counted a single time. V and J are TRBV18 and TRBJ2-1, with D maybe TRBD1 (6 bases). This CDR3 has 18 residues. The V gene lost 6 bases and the J gene lost 9 bases, with 30 bases spanning the gap. Germline CDR1 KGHSH, CDR2 LQKENI. The CDR3 loop is CASSPPRQDHTRRFEQFF. In DNA, the CDR3 is TGTGCCAGCTCGCCTCCCCGACAGGACCATACTCGCCGATTTGAGCAGTTCTTC.

The rearrangement joins TRBV11-3 to TRBJ1-3; 10 positions agree with TRBD1. The CDR3 has 17 amino acids. Germline assignment: CDR1 SGHNT and CDR2 YENEEA. After removal of 4 bases from V and 2 bases from J, the junction contained 8 bases not matched to a gene. This CDR3 is CASSSSVGTGAGNTIYF. In DNA form, the CDR3 reads TGTGCCAGCAGCTCCTCCGTCGGGACAGGGGCTGGAAACACCATATATTTT.

J is TRBJ1-1 and V is TRBV29-1, with a tentative D call TRBD1 (5 bases). CDR1 and CDR2 (germline): SQVTM, ANQGSEA. Trimming shortened V by 5 bases and J by 1 base, and 20 bases separated the two germline ends. The CDR3 loop spans 16 amino acids. The CDR3, as DNA: TGCAGCGTTCGAAGGCCTGCAGGCGGGGGGAACACTGAAGCTTTCTTT. Its protein is CSVRRPAGGGNTEAFF.

This clone was recorded a few times. The chain links TRBV5-1 to TRBJ2-7; 9 positions match TRBD2. The CDR3 is 14 amino acids. Per germline, CDR1 SGHRS and CDR2 YFSETQ. Trimming took 4 bases from V and 4 from J; bases not matched to a gene: 6. The CDR3 here is CASSLSGGQYEQYF. The DNA for the CDR3 is TGCGCCAGCAGCCTTAGCGGGGGCCAATACGAGCAGTACTTC.

V gene TRBV6-5 combines with J gene TRBJ2-5, with D possibly matching TRBD2 (5 bases). CDR1 and CDR2 (germline): MNHEY, SVGAGI. CDR3 length: 14 amino acids. V shed 6 bases and J shed 1 base, with 12 bases lying between them. CDR3 nucleotides: TGTGCCAGCAGACCCGCGGGCATCCAAGAGACCCAGTACTTC. Amino acid sequence: CASRPAGIQETQYF.

This clone showed up just once. The J gene is TRBJ2-7, the V gene TRBV6-1, with 8 nucleotides matching TRBD1. This CDR3 region has 15 residues. In germline, CDR1 is MNHNS, CDR2 SASEGT. The trim removed 1 base at V and 4 bases at J, leaving 6 bases unmatched. The CDR3 region is CASSEDAGGFYEQYF. The CDR3 nucleotides read TGTGCCAGCAGTGAAGACGCAGGGGGCTTTTACGAGCAGTACTTC.

This clone was observed once. The rearrangement links TRBV5-4 to TRBJ2-7, with D unclear. The CDR3 loop spans 15 amino acids. Per the germline V gene, CDR1 is SGHNT and CDR2 is YYREEE (reference sequence). The ends were cut back, 0 bases at V and 0 bases at J, with 10 bases in the middle. CDR3 nucleotide sequence: TGTGCCAGCAGCTTGGGGCAGGATAGCTCCTACGAGCAGTACTTC. Translated: CASSLGQDSSYEQYF.

The chain uses TRBV9 and TRBJ2-2; 11 positions agree with TRBD2. After removal of 3 bases from V and 0 bases from J, the junction contained 4 bases not matched to a gene. This CDR3 has 17 amino acids. The germline V gene encodes CDR1 SGDLS and CDR2 YYNGEE. In DNA, the CDR3 is TGTGCCAGCAGCGCCCTAGCGGGGGGCACGAACACCGGGGAGCTGTTTTTT. It is translated as CASSALAGGTNTGELFF.

In its sample, this clone was seen a few times. The gene calls are TRBV19 and TRBJ2-3; TRBD1 might be the D (5 bases). This CDR3 has 14 amino acids. V shed 3 bases and J shed 5 bases, with 12 bases lying between them. CDR1 and CDR2 from the germline V gene are LNHDA and SQIVND (reference sequence). The DNA of the CDR3 is TGTGCCAGTAGTATCCAGGGAAGAGGAGATACGCAGTATTTT. This gives the protein CASSIQGRGDTQYF.

This chain connects TRBV2 to TRBJ2-3; TRBD2 matches 8 bases. Germline-derived CDR1 and CDR2 are SNHLY and FYNNEI. Unmatched junction bases numbered 10, after V lost 8 bases and J lost 3 bases. CDR3 length: 15 residues. The CDR3 here is CASLDGGEATDTQYF. The CDR3 DNA reads as TGTGCCAGCTTAGACGGGGGGGAGGCTACAGATACGCAGTATTTT.

The chain uses TRBV19 and TRBJ2-1; TRBD1 might be the D (6 bases). CDR1 is LNHDA, CDR2 SQIVND, per germline (reference sequence). Trimming cost V 3 bases and J 0 bases, with 9 bases left between them. The CDR3 has 15 residues. The CDR3 DNA sequence: TGTGCCAGTAGTATCCTCAGGGGCTCCTACAATGAGCAGTTCTTC. Encoded protein: CASSILRGSYNEQFF.

The chain employs TRBV5-1 and TRBJ1-2; TRBD1 aligns across 9 bases. Germline-derived CDR1 and CDR2 are SGHRS and YFSETQ. The ends lost 1 base at V and 2 bases at J; junction bases unmatched: 0. This CDR3 has 14 amino acids. The CDR3 coding sequence is TGCGCCAGCAGCTTGACAGGGGGCAACTATGGCTACACCTTC. Residues: CASSLTGGNYGYTF.

The V gene is TRBV10-3, the J gene TRBJ2-1; tentatively, D is TRBD1 (6 bases). Germline assignment: CDR1 ENHRY and CDR2 SYGVKD. The V end was cut by 2 bases, the J end by 6 bases, with 20 bases between. CDR3 length: 17 amino acids. The CDR3 loop reads CAISEAGTNVPRNEQFF. CDR3 nucleotide sequence: TGTGCCATCAGTGAGGCCGGGACAAACGTCCCCCGCAATGAGCAGTTCTTC.

V gene TRBV27 combines with J gene TRBJ1-1, with 8 positions matching TRBD1. J lost 0 bases, V lost 5 bases, and 5 bases had no gene match. The CDR3 is 15 residues long. Germline loops: CDR1 MNHEY, CDR2 SMNVEV (reference sequence). This CDR3 reads CASSPHRGVNTEAFF. CDR3 sequence (DNA): TGTGCCAGCAGTCCTCACAGGGGGGTGAACACTGAAGCTTTCTTT.

This chain uses TRBV7-8 with TRBJ2-5; no clear D gene. The CDR3 length is 15 residues. V was shortened by 1 base and J by 1 base, with 10 bases between the two germline ends. Germline V CDR1 and CDR2: SGHVS, FQNEAQ. CDR3 sequence (DNA): TGTGCCAGCAGCTTAGGTAGTGGGCCCCAAGAGACCCAGTACTTC. This encodes CASSLGSGPQETQYF.